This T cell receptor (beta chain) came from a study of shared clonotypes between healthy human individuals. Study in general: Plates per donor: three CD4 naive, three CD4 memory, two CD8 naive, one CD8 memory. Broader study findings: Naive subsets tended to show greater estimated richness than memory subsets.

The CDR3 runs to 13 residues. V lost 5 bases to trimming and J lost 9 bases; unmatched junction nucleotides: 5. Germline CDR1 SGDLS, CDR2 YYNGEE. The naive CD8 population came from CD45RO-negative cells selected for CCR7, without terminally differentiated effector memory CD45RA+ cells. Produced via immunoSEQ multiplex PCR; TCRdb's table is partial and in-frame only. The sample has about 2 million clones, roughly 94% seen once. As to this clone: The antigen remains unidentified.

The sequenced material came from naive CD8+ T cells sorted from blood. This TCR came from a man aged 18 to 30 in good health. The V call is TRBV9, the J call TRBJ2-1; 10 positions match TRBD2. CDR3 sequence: CASSLAGGTEQFF. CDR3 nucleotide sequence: TGTGCCAGCAGTTTAGCGGGAGGTACTGAGCAGTTCTTC.